Presented here are 25 T cell receptor beta chains from one specimen sequenced in a study of early stage breast cancer tumors. Clones were sequenced by immunoSEQ multiplex PCR, and TCRdb holds only the in-frame ones, with some missing. The repertoire has some 5,000 clones, 60% to 75% of them found once; the top ten carry about 25%. Source material: breast tumor tissue. These receptors originate from a person aged 45 to 59 with breast cancer.

This chain uses TRBV11-2 with TRBJ2-5, with 8 positions matching TRBD1. Trimming cost V 6 bases and J 5 bases; bases outside gene matches: 14. CDR1 and CDR2 (germline): SGHAT, FQNNGV. The CDR3 is 16 residues long. The DNA for the CDR3 is TGTGCCAGCAGGAAAATGACAGGGGAAAGTCGGGAGACCCAGTACTTC. It codes for CASRKMTGESRETQYF.

The J gene is TRBJ2-1, the V gene TRBV7-3; 13 bases map to TRBD2. The V segment lost 5 bases and the J segment 13 bases; nucleotides outside the gene matches: 5. The length of the CDR3 is 13 residues. Per the germline V gene, CDR1 is SGHTA and CDR2 is FQGTGA. The CDR3 spells CASSTGTSGVQFF. The CDR3 DNA reads TGTGCCAGCAGCACCGGGACTAGCGGGGTTCAGTTCTTC.

The chain links TRBV6-5 to TRBJ2-1; TRBD2 aligns across 10 bases. Germline lookup yields CDR1 MNHEY and CDR2 SVGAGI. The ends lost 4 bases at V and 9 bases at J; junction bases unmatched: 3. The CDR3 consists of 13 residues. CDR3 region: CASSSGLAAEQFF. CDR3 DNA sequence: TGTGCCAGCAGTTCCGGACTAGCGGCTGAGCAGTTCTTC.

The chain recombines TRBV7-9 with TRBJ2-1; TRBD2 agrees at 10 bases. The V gene's germline CDR1 is SEHNR and CDR2 FQNEAQ (reference sequence). The CDR3 extends over 15 amino acids. The V and J ends lost 5 bases and 7 bases, in that order; junction bases with no gene match: 8. CDR3 DNA: TGTGCCAGCAGCCGAAAGCGGGGGGGCCTTAATGAGCAGTTCTTC. This gives the protein CASSRKRGGLNEQFF.

This rearrangement joins TRBV19 to TRBJ1-4; the D is unclear. Germline values: CDR1 LNHDA, CDR2 SQIVND (reference sequence). Trimming took off 9 bases at V and 8 bases at J, with 22 bases between the two ends. This CDR3 has 15 residues. CDR3 DNA: TGTGCCAGGAACAGCCGTAATAGAAAAGGGGAAAAACTGTTTTTT. Its protein product is CARNSRNRKGEKLFF.

Concerning this clone itself: This specimen includes other DNA sequences encoding the same CDR3. The chain combines TRBV5-6 with TRBJ2-5; D ambiguous. From germline, CDR1 is SGHDT and CDR2 YYEEEE. This CDR3 has 11 residues. V dropped 4 bases and J dropped 2 bases, with 3 bases sitting between them. The CDR3, as DNA: TGTGCCAGCAGCCGGCAAGAGACCCAGTACTTC. Translated: CASSRQETQYF.

The rearrangement uses TRBV19 and TRBJ1-3; D is perhaps TRBD1 (6 bases). Germline V lookup: CDR1 LNHDA, CDR2 SQIVND (reference sequence). The CDR3 loop spans 14 amino acids. V lost 4 bases and J 7 bases, leaving 14 bases between the germline ends. The CDR3 loop is CASSKRTVVNTIYF. The CDR3 DNA sequence: TGTGCCAGTAGTAAACGGACAGTTGTGAACACCATATATTTT.

V is TRBV7-6 and J is TRBJ1-1, with D uncertain. CDR1 SGHVS and CDR2 FNYEAQ come from the germline V gene. V lost 4 bases and J lost 1, with 7 bases in between. The CDR3 loop spans 13 amino acids. CDR3 nucleotides: TGTGCCAGCAGCTCACAAGAGAACACTGAAGCTTTCTTT. As protein: CASSSQENTEAFF.

V is TRBV6-5 and J is TRBJ1-1, with D possibly being TRBD1 (5 bases). Germline V gives CDR1 MNHEY, CDR2 SVGAGI. The CDR3 runs 13 residues. V was shortened by 10 bases and J by 5 bases, with 17 bases between the two germline ends. The CDR3 reads CANKQELGTEAFF. The CDR3 DNA reads as TGTGCCAACAAACAGGAGTTGGGTACTGAAGCTTTCTTT.

This clone was seen more than once but under ten times. The rearrangement joins TRBV27 to TRBJ1-1; possibly TRBD1 for D (5 bases). This CDR3 region has 14 residues. V dropped 3 bases and J dropped 5 bases, with 13 bases sitting between them. Germline V CDR1 and CDR2: MNHEY, SMNVEV (reference sequence). The CDR3 DNA sequence: TGTGCCAGCAGTTTGCGGGGCTTTGGGACTGAAGCTTTCTTT. Its translation is CASSLRGFGTEAFF.

The chain is built from TRBV7-2 and TRBJ1-4; perhaps TRBD1 as D (5 bases). The CDR3 contains 14 residues. Trimming cost V 0 bases and J 8 bases, with 10 bases left between them. CDR1 SGHTA and CDR2 FQGNSA come from the germline V gene. The CDR3 protein is CASSLAGTWEKLFF. CDR3 DNA: TGTGCCAGCAGCTTAGCCGGGACGTGGGAAAAACTGTTTTTT. The full variable domain, with the rest looked up from reference TRBV7-2 and TRBJ1-4, is GAGVSQSPSNKVTEKGKDVELRCDPISGHTALYWYRQSLGQGLEFLIYFQGNSAPDKSGLPSDRFSAERTGGSVSTLTIQRTQQEDSAVYLCASSLAGTWEKLFFGSGTQLSVL.

The V call is TRBV4-3, the J call TRBJ1-4; unclear D gene. CDR1 and CDR2 from the germline V gene are LGHNA and YSLEER. The V end lost 4 bases, the J end lost 5 bases, and 14 bases lay between the germline ends. The CDR3 runs to 15 residues. DNA for the CDR3: TGCGCCAGCAGCCCTGTGAGGAGTGGCAATGAAAAACTGTTTTTT. Its protein is CASSPVRSGNEKLFF.

The V call is TRBV11-2, the J call TRBJ1-2; D gene ambiguous. Germline loops: CDR1 SGHAT, CDR2 FQNNGV. V shed 4 bases and J shed 7 bases, with 22 bases lying between them. CDR3 length: 16 residues. The CDR3 here is CASSSRLDSARGGYTF. Here the CDR3 DNA reads TGTGCCAGCAGCTCTCGACTGGATTCGGCCCGAGGTGGCTACACCTTC.

This rearrangement joins TRBV7-9 to TRBJ2-5; D might be TRBD1 (7 bases). The germline V and J ends were trimmed by 3 bases and 4 bases, with 15 bases remaining between them. The V gene's germline CDR1 is SEHNR and CDR2 FQNEAQ (reference sequence). The CDR3 covers 15 residues. The CDR3 is CASSFLVQGGETQYF. The CDR3 DNA reads TGTGCCAGCAGCTTTCTTGTGCAGGGGGGAGAGACCCAGTACTTC.

V usage is TRBV19 and J usage is TRBJ1-1; TRBD1 matches at 8 bases. Trimming removed 4 bases from V and 6 bases from J; junction bases left unmatched: 7. The CDR3 sequence is 14 residues long. Germline CDR1 and CDR2: LNHDA and SQIVND (reference sequence). The CDR3 loop reads CASSTDRAGAEAFF. The DNA for the CDR3 is TGTGCCAGTAGTACGGACAGGGCGGGCGCTGAAGCTTTCTTT.

The count of this clone is one. The genes are TRBV19 and TRBJ1-2; no definite D call. The CDR3 spans 14 residues. Germline V gene data show CDR1 as LNHDA and CDR2 as SQIVND (reference sequence). The V end lost 3 bases, the J end lost 0 bases, and 8 bases lay between the germline ends. CDR3 region: CASSMEVSNYGYTF. CDR3 sequence (DNA): TGTGCCAGTAGTATGGAGGTATCTAACTATGGCTACACCTTC.

J is TRBJ2-3 and V is TRBV6-5, with D perhaps matching TRBD1 (6 bases). The CDR3 covers 15 residues. Trimming took 6 bases from V and 5 from J, leaving 18 bases between them. CDR1 is MNHEY and CDR2 is SVGAGI in the germline V gene. CDR3: CASSPRLGARDTQYF. The DNA for the CDR3 is TGTGCCAGCAGCCCTCGATTGGGGGCCCGAGATACGCAGTATTTT.

The chain joins TRBV7-6 to TRBJ2-1; D not resolved. This CDR3 has 17 amino acids. V shed 1 base and J shed 0 bases, with 13 bases lying between them. Per germline, CDR1 SGHVS and CDR2 FNYEAQ. DNA for the CDR3: TGTGCCAGCAGCTTAGAGTCGGCGGTGGCCTCCTACAATGAGCAGTTCTTC. It yields the protein CASSLESAVASYNEQFF. Supplemented by reference TRBV7-6 and TRBJ2-1, the full variable domain reads GAGVSQSPRYKVTKRGQDVALRCDPISGHVSLYWYRQALGQGPEFLTYFNYEAQQDKSGLPNDRFSAERPEGSISTLTIQRTEQRDSAMYRCASSLESAVASYNEQFFGPGTRLTVL.

The chain employs TRBV2 and TRBJ2-1; D unresolved. CDR1 SNHLY and CDR2 FYNNEI come from the germline V gene. The CDR3 contains 12 residues. Trimming removed 4 bases at V and 5 bases at J, with 6 bases between. CDR3 amino acids: CASSVSDNEQFF. CDR3 nucleotide sequence: TGTGCCAGCAGTGTAAGTGACAATGAGCAGTTCTTC.

In DNA form, the CDR3 reads TGTGCCAGCAGCTGGGACAGGGACCAGCCCCAGCATTTT. Its protein is CASSWDRDQPQHF. The chain carries TRBV6-1 and TRBJ1-5, with 9 bases that match TRBD1. Losses at the gene ends were 6 bases for V and 7 bases for J; bases not matched to a gene: 4. This CDR3 is built from 13 residues. Germline CDR1 is MNHNS and CDR2 is SASEGT.

This chain uses TRBV18 with TRBJ1-2, with D unresolved. This CDR3 is built from 15 residues. From germline, CDR1 is KGHSH and CDR2 LQKENI. Trimming stripped 5 bases from V and 0 bases from J, with 13 bases between. Here the CDR3 reads CASSDDGLANYGYTF. CDR3 nucleotides: TGTGCCAGCTCAGACGACGGACTAGCTAACTATGGCTACACCTTC. The variable domain in full, completed from reference TRBV18 and TRBJ1-2, reads NAGVMQNPRHLVRRRGQEARLRCSPMKGHSHVYWYRQLPEEGLKFMVYLQKENIIDESGMPKERFSAEFPKEGPSILRIQQVVRGDSAAYFCASSDDGLANYGYTFGSGTRLTVV.

The chain joins TRBV5-8 to TRBJ2-1; 12 bases align to TRBD2. Germline V gene data show CDR1 as SGHTS and CDR2 as YDEGEE. The V and J ends lost 3 bases and 8 bases, in that order; junction bases with no gene match: 12. The CDR3 is 17 residues long. For the CDR3, the DNA is TGTGCCAGCAGCTGGGGGAAGACTAGCGGGAGTTTCGATGAGCAGTTCTTC. Its translation: CASSWGKTSGSFDEQFF.

The chain combines TRBV30 with TRBJ1-5; maybe TRBD1 (6 bases). V lost 2 bases, J lost 7 bases, and 15 bases lay in between. Per germline, CDR1 GTSNPN and CDR2 SVGIG (reference sequence). This CDR3 comprises 14 residues. CDR3 region: CAWSWTVGSQPQHF. Here the CDR3 DNA reads TGTGCCTGGAGTTGGACAGTGGGAAGCCAGCCCCAGCATTTT.

This clone came up once. The rearrangement uses TRBV4-1 and TRBJ2-3; D is perhaps TRBD2 (6 bases). Germline V CDR1 and CDR2: MGHRA, YSYEKL. Trimming shortened V by 4 bases and J by 3 bases, and 11 bases separated the two germline ends. The CDR3 length is 14 residues. The chain's CDR3 is CASSPGTLTDTQYF. CDR3 DNA: TGCGCCAGCAGCCCCGGGACTCTTACAGATACGCAGTATTTT.

This clone was observed a single time. This rearrangement joins TRBV7-2 to TRBJ2-5; a possible D gene is TRBD1 (6 bases). Germline V gene lookup returns CDR1 SGHTA and CDR2 FQGNSA. The V and J ends lost 0 bases and 6 bases respectively, with 14 bases between them. The CDR3 has 15 residues. CDR3 DNA: TGTGCCAGCAGCTTAGCTACCGGGACAAGGCAGACCCAGTACTTC. Translation: CASSLATGTRQTQYF.